Sequencing of this T cell receptor beta chain was carried out in a study of T-cell memory formation after mild COVID-19. Study overall: TCR clusters showed largely donor specificity.

Trimming took 0 bases from V and 4 from J, leaving 9 bases between them. The CDR3 contains 14 residues. The germline V gene encodes CDR1 SSHAT and CDR2 FNYEAQ (reference sequence). The study, taken as a whole, reports: Clones which contracted sat mainly in CM and EM if CD4+, and in EMRA if CD8+.

Notes on this clonotype: Its target is not known.

Libraries for TCRalpha and TCRbeta carried sample barcodes and unique molecular identifiers via 5'RACE. One entry per CDR3 protein, called by TCRdb with MiXCR from the 5' RACE reads. The profile shows around 320,000 distinct CDR3 sequences, approximately 27% of them singletons. Sequenced: PBMCs or a T cell subset sorted from them (not recorded which). The TCR comes from an adult woman who had mild COVID-19 (a few samples of this study predate the infection). Cell type and time point are not known. The genes are TRBV7-7 and TRBJ2-5, with D uncertain. CDR3 nucleotide sequence: TGTGCCAGCAGCTTAGCGACTGTGGGAGAGACCCAGTACTTC. Its protein product is CASSLATVGETQYF.